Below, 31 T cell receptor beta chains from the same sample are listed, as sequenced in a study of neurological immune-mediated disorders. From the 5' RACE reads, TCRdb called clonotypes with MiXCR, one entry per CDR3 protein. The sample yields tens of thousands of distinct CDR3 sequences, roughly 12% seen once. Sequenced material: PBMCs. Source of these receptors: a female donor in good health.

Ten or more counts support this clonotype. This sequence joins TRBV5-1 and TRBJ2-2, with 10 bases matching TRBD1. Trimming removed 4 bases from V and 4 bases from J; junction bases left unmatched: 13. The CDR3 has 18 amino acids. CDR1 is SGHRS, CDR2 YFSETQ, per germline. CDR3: CASSRNLRGTGVTGELFF. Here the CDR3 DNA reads TGCGCCAGCAGCCGGAATCTTCGGGGGACAGGGGTCACCGGGGAGCTGTTTTTT.

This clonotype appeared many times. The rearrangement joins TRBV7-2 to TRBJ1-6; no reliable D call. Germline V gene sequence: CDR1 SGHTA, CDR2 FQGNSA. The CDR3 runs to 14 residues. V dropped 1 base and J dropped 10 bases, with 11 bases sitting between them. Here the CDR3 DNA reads TGTGCCAGCAGCTTAGTAGCCGAGGGCTCACCCCTCCACTTT. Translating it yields CASSLVAEGSPLHF.

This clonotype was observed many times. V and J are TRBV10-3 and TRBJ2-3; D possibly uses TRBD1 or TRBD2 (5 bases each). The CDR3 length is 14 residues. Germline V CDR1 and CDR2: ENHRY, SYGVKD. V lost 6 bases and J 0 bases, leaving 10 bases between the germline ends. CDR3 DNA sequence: TGTGCCATCAGAAGGGACGCGAGCACAGATACGCAGTATTTT. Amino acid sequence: CAIRRDASTDTQYF.

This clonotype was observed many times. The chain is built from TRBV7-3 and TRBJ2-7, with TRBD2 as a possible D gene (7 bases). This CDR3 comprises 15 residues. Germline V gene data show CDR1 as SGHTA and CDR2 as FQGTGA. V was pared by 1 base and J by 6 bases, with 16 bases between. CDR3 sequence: CASSLNPGGQAEQYF. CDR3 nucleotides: TGTGCCAGCAGCTTAAATCCGGGGGGCCAGGCCGAGCAGTACTTC.

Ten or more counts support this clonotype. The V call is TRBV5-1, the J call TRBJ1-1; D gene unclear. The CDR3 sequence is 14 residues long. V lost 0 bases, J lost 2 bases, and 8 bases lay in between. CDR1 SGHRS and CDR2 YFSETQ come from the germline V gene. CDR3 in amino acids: CASSLAADNTEAFF. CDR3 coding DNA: TGCGCCAGCAGCTTGGCCGCAGATAACACTGAAGCTTTCTTT.

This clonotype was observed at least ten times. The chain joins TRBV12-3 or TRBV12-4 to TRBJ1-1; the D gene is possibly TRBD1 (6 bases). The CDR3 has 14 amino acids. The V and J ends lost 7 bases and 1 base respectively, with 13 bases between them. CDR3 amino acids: CASISGTKNTEAFF. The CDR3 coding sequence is TGTGCCAGCATCTCGGGGACAAAGAACACTGAAGCTTTCTTT.

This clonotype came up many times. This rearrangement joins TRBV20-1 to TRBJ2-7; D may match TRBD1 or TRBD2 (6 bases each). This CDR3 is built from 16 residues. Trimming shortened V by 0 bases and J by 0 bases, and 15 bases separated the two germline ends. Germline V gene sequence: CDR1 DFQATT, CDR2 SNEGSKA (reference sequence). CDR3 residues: CSARDRGGPSSYEQYF. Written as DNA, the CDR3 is TGCAGTGCTAGAGATCGAGGGGGGCCTAGCTCCTACGAGCAGTACTTC.

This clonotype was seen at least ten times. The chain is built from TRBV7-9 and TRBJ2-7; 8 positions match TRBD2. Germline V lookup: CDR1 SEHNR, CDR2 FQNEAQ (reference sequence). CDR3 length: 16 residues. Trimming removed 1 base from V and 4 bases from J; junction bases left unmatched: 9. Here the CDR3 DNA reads TGTGCCAGCAGCTTAGATGCGGGGGGCCCAGAGTACGAGCAGTACTTC. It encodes CASSLDAGGPEYEQYF.

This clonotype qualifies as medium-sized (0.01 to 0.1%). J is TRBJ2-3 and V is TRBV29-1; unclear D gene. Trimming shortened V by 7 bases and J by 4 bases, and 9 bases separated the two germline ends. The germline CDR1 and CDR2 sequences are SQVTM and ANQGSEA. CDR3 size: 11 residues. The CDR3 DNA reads TGCAGCGCCTGGGCCCCAGATACGCAGTATTTT. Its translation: CSAWAPDTQYF.

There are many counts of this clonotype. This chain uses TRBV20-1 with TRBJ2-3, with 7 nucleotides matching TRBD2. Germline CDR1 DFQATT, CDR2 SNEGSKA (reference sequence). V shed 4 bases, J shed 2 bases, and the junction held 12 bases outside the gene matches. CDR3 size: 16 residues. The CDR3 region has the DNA TGCAGTGCTAAAGGCTCAGTAGCGGGCTCCACAGATACGCAGTATTTT. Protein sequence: CSAKGSVAGSTDTQYF.

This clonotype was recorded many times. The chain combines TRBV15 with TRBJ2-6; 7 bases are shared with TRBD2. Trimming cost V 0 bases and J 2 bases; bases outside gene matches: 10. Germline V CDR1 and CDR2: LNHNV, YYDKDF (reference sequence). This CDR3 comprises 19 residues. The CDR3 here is CATSRDIDSAGAGANVLTF. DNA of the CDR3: TGTGCCACCAGCAGAGATATCGATTCGGCGGGAGCTGGGGCCAACGTCCTGACTTTC.

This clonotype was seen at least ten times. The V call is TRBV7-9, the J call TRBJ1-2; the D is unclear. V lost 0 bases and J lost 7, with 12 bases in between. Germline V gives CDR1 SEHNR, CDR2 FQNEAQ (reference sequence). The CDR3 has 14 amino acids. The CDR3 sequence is CASSLAREGSGYTF. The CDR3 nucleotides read TGTGCCAGCAGCTTAGCAAGGGAGGGAAGTGGCTACACCTTC.

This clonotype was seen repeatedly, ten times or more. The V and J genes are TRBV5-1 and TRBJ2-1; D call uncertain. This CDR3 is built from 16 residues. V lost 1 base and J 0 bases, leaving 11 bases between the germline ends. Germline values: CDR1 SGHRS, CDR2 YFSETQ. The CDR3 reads CASSLTSFSSYNEQFF. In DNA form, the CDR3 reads TGCGCCAGCAGCTTGACCAGCTTCAGCTCCTACAATGAGCAGTTCTTC. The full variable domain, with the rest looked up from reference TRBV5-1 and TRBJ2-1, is KAGVTQTPRYLIKTRGQQVTLSCSPISGHRSVSWYQQTPGQGLQFLFEYFSETQRNKGNFPGRFSGRQFSNSRSEMNVSTLELGDSALYLCASSLTSFSSYNEQFFGPGTRLTVL.

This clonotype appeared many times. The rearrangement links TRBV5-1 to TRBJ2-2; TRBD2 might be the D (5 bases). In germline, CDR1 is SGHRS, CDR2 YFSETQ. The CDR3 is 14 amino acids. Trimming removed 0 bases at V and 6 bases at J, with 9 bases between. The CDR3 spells CASSLDTRPGELFF. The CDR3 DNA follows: TGCGCCAGCAGCTTGGATACTAGGCCCGGGGAGCTGTTTTTT.

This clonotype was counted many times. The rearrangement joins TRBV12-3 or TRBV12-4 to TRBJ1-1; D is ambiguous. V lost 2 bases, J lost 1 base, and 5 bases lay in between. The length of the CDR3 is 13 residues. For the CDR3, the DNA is TGTGCCAGCAGTTTACAACAGAACACTGAAGCTTTCTTT. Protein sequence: CASSLQQNTEAFF.

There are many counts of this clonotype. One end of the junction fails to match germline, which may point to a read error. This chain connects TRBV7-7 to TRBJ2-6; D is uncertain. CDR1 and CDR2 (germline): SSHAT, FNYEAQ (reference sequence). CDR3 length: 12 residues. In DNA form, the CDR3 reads TGTGCTAGCAGCTCTGGGGCCAACGTCCTGACTTTC. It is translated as CASSSGANVLTF.

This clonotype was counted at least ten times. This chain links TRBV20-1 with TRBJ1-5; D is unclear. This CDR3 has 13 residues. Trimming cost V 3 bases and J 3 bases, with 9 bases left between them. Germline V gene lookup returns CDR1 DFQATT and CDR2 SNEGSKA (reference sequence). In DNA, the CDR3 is TGCAGTGCTAGTGTGGGCGTCAATCAGCCCCAGCATTTT. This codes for CSASVGVNQPQHF.

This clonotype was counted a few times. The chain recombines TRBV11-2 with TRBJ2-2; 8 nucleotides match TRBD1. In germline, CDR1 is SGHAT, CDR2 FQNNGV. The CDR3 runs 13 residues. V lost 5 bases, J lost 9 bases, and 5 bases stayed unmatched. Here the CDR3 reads CASSPDRARELFF. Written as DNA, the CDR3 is TGTGCCAGCAGCCCGGACAGGGCGCGGGAGCTGTTTTTT. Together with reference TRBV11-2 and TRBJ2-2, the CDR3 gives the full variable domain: EAGVAQSPRYKIIEKRQSVAFWCNPISGHATLYWYQQILGQGPKLLIQFQNNGVVDDSQLPKDRFSAERLKGVDSTLKIQPAKLEDSAVYLCASSPDRARELFFGEGSRLTVL.

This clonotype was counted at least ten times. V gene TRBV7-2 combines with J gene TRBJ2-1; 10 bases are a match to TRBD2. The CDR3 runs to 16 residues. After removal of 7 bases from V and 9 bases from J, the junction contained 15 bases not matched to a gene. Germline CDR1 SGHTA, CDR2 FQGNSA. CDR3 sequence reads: CASKHPSSGRMGEQFF. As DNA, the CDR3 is TGTGCCAGCAAGCACCCGTCTAGCGGGAGAATGGGTGAGCAGTTCTTC.

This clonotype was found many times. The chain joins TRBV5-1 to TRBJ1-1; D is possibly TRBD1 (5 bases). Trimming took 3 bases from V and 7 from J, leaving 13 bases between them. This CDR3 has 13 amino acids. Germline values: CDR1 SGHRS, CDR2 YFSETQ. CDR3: CASSSRDQNEAFF. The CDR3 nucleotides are TGCGCCAGCAGCTCCAGGGATCAGAATGAAGCTTTCTTT.

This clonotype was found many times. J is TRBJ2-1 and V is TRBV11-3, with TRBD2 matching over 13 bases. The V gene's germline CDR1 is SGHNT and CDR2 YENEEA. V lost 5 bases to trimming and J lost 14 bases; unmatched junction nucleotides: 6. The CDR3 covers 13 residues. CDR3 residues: CASSRGLAGAEFF. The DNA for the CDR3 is TGTGCCAGCAGCCGAGGACTAGCGGGAGCTGAGTTCTTC.

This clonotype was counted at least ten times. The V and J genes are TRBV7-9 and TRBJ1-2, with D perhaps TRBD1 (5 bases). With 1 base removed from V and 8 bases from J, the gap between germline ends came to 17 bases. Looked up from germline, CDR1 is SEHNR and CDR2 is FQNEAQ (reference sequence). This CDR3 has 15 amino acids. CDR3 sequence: CASSLETGYASGYTF. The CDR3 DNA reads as TGTGCCAGCAGCTTAGAAACAGGCTACGCCTCGGGCTACACCTTC.

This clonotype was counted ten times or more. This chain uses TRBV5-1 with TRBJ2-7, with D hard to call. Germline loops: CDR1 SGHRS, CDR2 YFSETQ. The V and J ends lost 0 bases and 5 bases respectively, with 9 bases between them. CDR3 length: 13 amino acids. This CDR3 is CASSLEIVDEQYF. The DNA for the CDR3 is TGCGCCAGCAGCTTGGAGATAGTGGACGAGCAGTACTTC.

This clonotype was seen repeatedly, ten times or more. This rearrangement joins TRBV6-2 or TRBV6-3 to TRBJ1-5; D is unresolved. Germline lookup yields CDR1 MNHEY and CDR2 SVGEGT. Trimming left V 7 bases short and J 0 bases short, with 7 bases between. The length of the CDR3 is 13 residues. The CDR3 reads CASTVRSNQPQHF. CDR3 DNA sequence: TGTGCCAGCACGGTCCGTAGCAATCAGCCCCAGCATTTT.

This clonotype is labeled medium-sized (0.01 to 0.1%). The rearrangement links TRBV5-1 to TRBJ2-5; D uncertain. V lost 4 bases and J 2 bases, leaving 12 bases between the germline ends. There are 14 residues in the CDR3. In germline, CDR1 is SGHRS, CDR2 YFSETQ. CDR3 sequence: CASSPSGAQETQYF. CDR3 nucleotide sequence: TGCGCCAGCAGCCCCTCGGGTGCTCAAGAGACCCAGTACTTC.

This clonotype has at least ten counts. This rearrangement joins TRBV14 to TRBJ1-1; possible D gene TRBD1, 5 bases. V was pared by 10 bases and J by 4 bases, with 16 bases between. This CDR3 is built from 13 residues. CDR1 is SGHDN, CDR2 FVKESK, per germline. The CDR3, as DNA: TGTGCCACCCGGGGGGAGGGGAGCACTGAAGCTTTCTTT. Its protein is CATRGEGSTEAFF. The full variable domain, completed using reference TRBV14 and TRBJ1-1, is EAGVTQFPSHSVIEKGQTVTLRCDPISGHDNLYWYRRVMGKEIKFLLHFVKESKQDESGMPNNRFLAERTGGTYSTLKVQPAELEDSGVYFCATRGEGSTEAFFGQGTRLTVV.

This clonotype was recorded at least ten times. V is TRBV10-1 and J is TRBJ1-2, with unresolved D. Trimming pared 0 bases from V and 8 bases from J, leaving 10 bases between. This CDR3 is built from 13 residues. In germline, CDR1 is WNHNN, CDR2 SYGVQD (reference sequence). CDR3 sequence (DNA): TGCGCCAGCAGTGAGTCTGTCGGCCGGGGCTACACCTTC. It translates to CASSESVGRGYTF.

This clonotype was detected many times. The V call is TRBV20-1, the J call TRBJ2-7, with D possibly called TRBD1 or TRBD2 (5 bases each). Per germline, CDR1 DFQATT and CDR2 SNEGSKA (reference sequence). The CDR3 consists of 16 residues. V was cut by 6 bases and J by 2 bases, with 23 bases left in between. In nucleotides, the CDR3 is TGCAGTGCCAATAATCCACTAGAGGGACGGACCTACGAGCAGTACTTC. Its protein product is CSANNPLEGRTYEQYF.

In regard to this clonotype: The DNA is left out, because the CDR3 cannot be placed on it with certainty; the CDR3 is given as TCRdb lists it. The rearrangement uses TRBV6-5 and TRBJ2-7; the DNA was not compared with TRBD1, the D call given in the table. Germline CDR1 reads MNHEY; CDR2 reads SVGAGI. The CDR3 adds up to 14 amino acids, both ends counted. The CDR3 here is CASSFGGGTSEKYF.

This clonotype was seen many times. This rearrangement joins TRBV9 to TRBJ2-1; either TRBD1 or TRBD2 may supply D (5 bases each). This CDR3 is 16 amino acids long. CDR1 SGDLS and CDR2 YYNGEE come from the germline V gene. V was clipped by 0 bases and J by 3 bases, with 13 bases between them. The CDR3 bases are TGTGCCAGCAGCGTAGGGGGCAGGGCGGGCTACAATGAGCAGTTCTTC. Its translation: CASSVGGRAGYNEQFF.

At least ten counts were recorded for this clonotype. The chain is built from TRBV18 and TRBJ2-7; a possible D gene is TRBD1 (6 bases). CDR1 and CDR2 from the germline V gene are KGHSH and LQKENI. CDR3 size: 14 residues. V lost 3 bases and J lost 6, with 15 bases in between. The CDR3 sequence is CASSPFPGDGEQYF. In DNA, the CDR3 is TGTGCCAGCTCACCTTTTCCAGGGGACGGCGAGCAGTACTTC. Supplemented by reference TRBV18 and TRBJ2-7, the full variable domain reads NAGVMQNPRHLVRRRGQEARLRCSPMKGHSHVYWYRQLPEEGLKFMVYLQKENIIDESGMPKERFSAEFPKEGPSILRIQQVVRGDSAAYFCASSPFPGDGEQYFGPGTRLTVT.